Below are 20 T cell receptor beta chains sequenced from a single sample in a study of CD8+CD57+ T cells in acquired aplastic anemia. The TCR beta profiling, which covered VDJ combination and CDR3 sequence, was carried out using genomic DNA as the template. MiXCR, run by TCRdb on the reads, gives a single entry per CDR3 protein. The sample has some 190,000 distinct CDR3 sequences, just over 45% seen once. Specimen: sorted CD4+, CD8+, or CD8+CD57+ T cells (not recorded which) from PBMCs. These receptors were obtained from a human donor in good health.

CDR3 region: CASRQIVGNTGELFF. The CDR3 DNA follows: TGTGCCAGCAGGCAAATAGTCGGGAACACCGGGGAGCTGTTTTTT. J is TRBJ2-2 and V is TRBV3-1; D is unclear. The V end was cut by 6 bases, the J end by 1 base, with 12 bases between. The CDR3 covers 15 residues. The germline CDR1 and CDR2 sequences are LGHDT and YNNKEL (reference sequence).

This clonotype has just a few counts. The rearrangement joins TRBV6-1 to TRBJ2-1; D is unresolved. V was cut by 2 bases and J by 4 bases, with 3 bases left in between. This CDR3 is built from 12 residues. CDR1 is MNHNS and CDR2 is SASEGT in the germline V gene. The DNA for the CDR3 is TGTGCCAGCAGTGAAAGGTACAATGAGCAGTTCTTC. It codes for CASSERYNEQFF.

With respect to this clonotype: The junction does not match germline at one end; this may be a read error. The chain carries TRBV7-3 and TRBJ1-6, with no clear D. Germline CDR1 and CDR2: SGHTA and FQGTGA. This CDR3 spans 13 amino acids. The CDR3 bases are TGCGCCAGCAGCGAGTGGGGTGGTTCACCCCTCCACTTT. Translation: CASSEWGGSPLHF.

About this clonotype itself: This could be a read error, since a much larger clone is one nucleotide away. The genes are TRBV12-3 or TRBV12-4 and TRBJ2-1; 14 bases map to TRBD2. J gave up 11 bases and V 6 bases, and 9 bases lay outside the gene matches. CDR3 length: 15 residues. This chain's CDR3 is CASRLGLAGGHKQFF. As DNA, the CDR3 is TGTGCCAGCAGACTCGGACTAGCGGGAGGCCATAAGCAGTTCTTC.

This CDR3 is CASSFGREETQYF. The CDR3 coding sequence is TGTGCCAGCAGCTTTGGCAGGGAGGAGACCCAGTACTTC. The chain couples TRBV7-2 to TRBJ2-5, with D perhaps given as TRBD1 or TRBD2 (5 bases each). V shed 3 bases and J shed 5 bases, with 10 bases lying between them. The CDR3 has 13 residues. CDR1 SGHTA and CDR2 FQGNSA come from the germline V gene.

The table lists this clonotype with many counts. The chain uses TRBV20-1 and TRBJ2-6, with unresolved D. CDR1 and CDR2 (germline): DFQATT, SNEGSKA (reference sequence). Deletions cut 6 bases from V and 1 base from J, with 10 bases between. This CDR3 has 14 amino acids. CDR3 in DNA: TGCAGTGCCAGAAAGAGATCTGGGGCCAACGTCCTGACTTTC. As protein: CSARKRSGANVLTF.

The chain carries TRBV9 and TRBJ1-1; D ambiguous. The V end was cut by 0 bases, the J end by 2 bases, with 5 bases between. This CDR3 comprises 13 residues. Germline CDR1 and CDR2: SGDLS and YYNGEE. This chain's CDR3 is CASSVDGNTEAFF. The CDR3 DNA follows: TGTGCCAGCAGCGTAGACGGTAACACTGAAGCTTTCTTT.

This clonotype was seen a handful of times. This chain uses TRBV10-3 with TRBJ1-6; no clear D. The CDR3 is 13 residues long. Trimming cost V 6 bases and J 5 bases, with 8 bases left between them. The V gene's germline CDR1 is ENHRY and CDR2 SYGVKD. The CDR3 DNA reads TGTGCCATCAGCCCCGTAAATAATTCACCCCTCCACTTT. The encoded protein is CAISPVNNSPLHF.

In the case of this clonotype: At one end the junction does not follow the germline gene, possibly because of a read error. This rearrangement joins TRBV6-5 to TRBJ1-5; D might be TRBD1 (5 bases). Looked up from germline, CDR1 is MNHEY and CDR2 is SVGAGI. This CDR3 is built from 13 residues. CDR3 sequence: CAGSLGGSQPQHF. In DNA form, the CDR3 reads TGTGCCGGCAGTTTGGGGGGGAGTCAGCCCCAGCATTTT.

The table lists this clonotype with many counts. The chain's CDR3 is CASSIVTSGRSHEQYF. The CDR3, as DNA: TGTGCCAGTAGTATAGTGACTAGCGGGAGGTCCCACGAGCAGTACTTC. V usage is TRBV19 and J usage is TRBJ2-7, with 13 bases lining up with TRBD2. Germline values: CDR1 LNHDA, CDR2 SQIVND (reference sequence). The junction had 5 bases not matched to a gene; V was cut back by 1 base and J by 5 bases. This CDR3 contains 16 residues. Full variable domain (remainder filled in from reference TRBV19 and TRBJ2-7): DGGITQSPKYLFRKEGQNVTLSCEQNLNHDAMYWYRQDPGQGLRLIYYSQIVNDFQKGDIAEGYSVSREKKESFPLTVTSAQKNPTAFYLCASSIVTSGRSHEQYFGPGTRLTVT.

The chain employs TRBV29-1 and TRBJ2-4, with 7 bases lining up with TRBD1. Looked up from germline, CDR1 is SQVTM and CDR2 is ANQGSEA. The CDR3 length is 12 residues. With V trimmed by 3 bases and J by 5 bases, 1 base remained unmatched. CDR3 protein: CSVDRGQNIQYF. The CDR3 region has the DNA TGCAGCGTTGATAGGGGGCAAAACATTCAGTACTTC.

This clonotype was seen repeatedly, ten times or more. The chain employs TRBV24-1 and TRBJ2-2; 13 positions match TRBD2. This CDR3 region has 14 residues. V lost 11 bases, J lost 5 bases, and 4 bases stayed unmatched. CDR1 is KGHDR, CDR2 SFDVKD, per germline. In DNA form, the CDR3 reads TGTGCCATCGGACTAGCGGGAGAAACCGGGGAGCTGTTTTTT. Encoded protein: CAIGLAGETGELFF.

J is TRBJ2-3 and V is TRBV10-1; D call uncertain. Germline lookup yields CDR1 WNHNN and CDR2 SYGVQD (reference sequence). The CDR3 has 16 residues. V was cut by 0 bases and J by 9 bases, with 19 bases left in between. In DNA form, the CDR3 reads TGCGCCAGCAGTGAGTCCCTTTGGACCGTTCAGATCACGCAGTATTTT. Translating it yields CASSESLWTVQITQYF.

At least ten counts were recorded for this clonotype. The chain is built from TRBV4-3 and TRBJ2-1, with a tentative D call TRBD2 (6 bases). The CDR3 is 14 amino acids. Germline CDR1 LGHNA, CDR2 YSLEER. V shed 0 bases and J shed 6 bases, with 9 bases lying between them. This CDR3 is CASSQDLARNEQFF. As DNA, the CDR3 is TGCGCCAGCAGCCAAGATCTAGCGCGCAATGAGCAGTTCTTC.

There are many counts of this clonotype. The rearrangement links TRBV6-1 to TRBJ2-1, with 7 bases aligning to TRBD1. CDR3 size: 14 residues. V lost 6 bases to trimming and J lost 14 bases; unmatched junction nucleotides: 16. The germline V gene encodes CDR1 MNHNS and CDR2 SASEGT. CDR3 bases: TGTGCCAGCAGGGGACGGGACAGTCTTACCTTAGAGTTCTTC. It is translated as CASRGRDSLTLEFF.

This clonotype has ten or more counts. CDR3 bases: TGCGCCAGCAGCCAAGGTCAGGGGAATGGCTACACCTTC. Translation gives CASSQGQGNGYTF. The rearrangement uses TRBV4-1 and TRBJ1-2; weak D call: TRBD1 (6 bases). Germline V gene lookup returns CDR1 MGHRA and CDR2 YSYEKL. The CDR3 runs 13 residues. Trimming removed 1 base at V and 6 bases at J, with 9 bases between.

The genes are TRBV2 and TRBJ1-2, with D possibly matching TRBD1 (5 bases). The CDR3 extends over 16 amino acids. V lost 0 bases, J lost 8 bases, and 19 bases lay in between. Looked up from germline, CDR1 is SNHLY and CDR2 is FYNNEI. The CDR3 DNA is TGTGCCAGCAGTGAAGCACATGGGTCAGGGTTGGAGGGCTACACCTTC. The encoded protein is CASSEAHGSGLEGYTF. Supplemented by reference TRBV2 and TRBJ1-2, the full variable domain reads EPEVTQTPSHQVTQMGQEVILRCVPISNHLYFYWYRQILGQKVEFLVSFYNNEISEKSEIFDDQFSVERPDGSNFTLKIRSTKLEDSAMYFCASSEAHGSGLEGYTFGSGTRLTVV.

This clonotype came up many times. The chain uses TRBV5-4 and TRBJ1-4; the D is unclear. Germline CDR1 and CDR2: SGHNT and YYREEE (reference sequence). Deletions cut 4 bases from V and 3 bases from J, with 10 bases between. The CDR3 length is 14 residues. The CDR3 here is CASSLRGSNEKLFF. The CDR3 region has the DNA TGTGCCAGCAGCCTCCGCGGGTCTAATGAAAAACTGTTTTTT.

The rearrangement joins TRBV5-6 to TRBJ1-1; TRBD1 might be the D (6 bases). The germline V gene has CDR1 SGHDT and CDR2 YYEEEE. V was cut by 0 bases and J by 5 bases, with 11 bases left in between. The CDR3 runs to 14 residues. In DNA, the CDR3 is TGTGCCAGCAGCTTGGCGGGGGGGCAAACTGAAGCTTTCTTT. It encodes CASSLAGGQTEAFF.

Concerning this clonotype itself: A read error may explain this, as a much larger clone is one base away. V usage is TRBV12-3 or TRBV12-4 and J usage is TRBJ1-1; maybe TRBD1 (6 bases). The CDR3 sequence is 14 residues long. CDR3 bases: TGTGCCAGCAGTTTACGGGGGGCTGAAACTGAAGATTTCTTT. It encodes CASSLRGAETEDFF.